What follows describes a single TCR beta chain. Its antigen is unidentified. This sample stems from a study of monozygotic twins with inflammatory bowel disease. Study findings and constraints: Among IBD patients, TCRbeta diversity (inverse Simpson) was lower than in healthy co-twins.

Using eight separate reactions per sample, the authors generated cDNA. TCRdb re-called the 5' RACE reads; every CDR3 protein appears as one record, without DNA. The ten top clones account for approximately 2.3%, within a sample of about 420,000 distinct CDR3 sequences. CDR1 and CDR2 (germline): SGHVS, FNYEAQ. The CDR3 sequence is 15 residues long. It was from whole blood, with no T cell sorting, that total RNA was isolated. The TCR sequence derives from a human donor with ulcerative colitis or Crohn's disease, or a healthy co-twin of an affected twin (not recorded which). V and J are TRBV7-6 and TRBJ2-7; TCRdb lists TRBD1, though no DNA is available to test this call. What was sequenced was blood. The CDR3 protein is CASSLAGTDSYEQYF.